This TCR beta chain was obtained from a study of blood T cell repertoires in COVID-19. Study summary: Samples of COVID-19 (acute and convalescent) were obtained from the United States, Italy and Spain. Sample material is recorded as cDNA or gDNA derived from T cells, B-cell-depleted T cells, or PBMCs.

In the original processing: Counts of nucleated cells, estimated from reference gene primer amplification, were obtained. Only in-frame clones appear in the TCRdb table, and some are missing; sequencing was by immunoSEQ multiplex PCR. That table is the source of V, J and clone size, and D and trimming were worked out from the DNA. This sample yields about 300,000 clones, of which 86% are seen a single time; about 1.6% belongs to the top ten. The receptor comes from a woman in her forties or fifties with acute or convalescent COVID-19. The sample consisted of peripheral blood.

CDR3 in DNA: TGTGCCACCAGTGACCGACGCGGAGGGGCCTACGAGCAGTACTTC. This sequence encodes CATSDRRGGAYEQYF. V is TRBV24-1 and J is TRBJ2-7; perhaps TRBD2 as D (6 bases). The length of the CDR3 is 15 residues. V lost 4 bases to trimming and J lost 2 bases, with 14 bases between them. Germline V gene data show CDR1 as KGHDR and CDR2 as SFDVKD.